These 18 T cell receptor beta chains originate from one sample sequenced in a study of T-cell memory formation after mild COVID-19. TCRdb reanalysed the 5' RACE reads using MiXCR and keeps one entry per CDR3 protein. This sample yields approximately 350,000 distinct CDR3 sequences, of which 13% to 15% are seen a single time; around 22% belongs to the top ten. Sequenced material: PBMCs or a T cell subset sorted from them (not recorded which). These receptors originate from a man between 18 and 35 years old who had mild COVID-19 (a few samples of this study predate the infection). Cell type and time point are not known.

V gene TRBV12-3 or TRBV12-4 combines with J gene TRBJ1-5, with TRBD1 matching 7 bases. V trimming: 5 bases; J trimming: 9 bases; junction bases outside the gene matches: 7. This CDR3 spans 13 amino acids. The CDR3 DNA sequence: TGTGCCAGCAGTGACAGGGCCTCTGGGCCCCAGCATTTT. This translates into CASSDRASGPQHF.

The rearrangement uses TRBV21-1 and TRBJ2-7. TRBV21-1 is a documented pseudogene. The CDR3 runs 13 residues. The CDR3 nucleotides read TGTGCCAGCAGCAAAGGGCATCCCTACGAGCAGTACGTC. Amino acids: CASSKGHPYEQYV.

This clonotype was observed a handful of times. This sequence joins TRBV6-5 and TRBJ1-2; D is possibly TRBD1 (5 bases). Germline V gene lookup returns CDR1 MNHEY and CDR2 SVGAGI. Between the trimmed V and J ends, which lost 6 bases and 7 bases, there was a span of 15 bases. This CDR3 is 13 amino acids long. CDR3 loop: CASSLRGGSGYTF. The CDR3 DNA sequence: TGTGCCAGCAGCCTGCGGGGGGGGTCTGGCTACACCTTC.

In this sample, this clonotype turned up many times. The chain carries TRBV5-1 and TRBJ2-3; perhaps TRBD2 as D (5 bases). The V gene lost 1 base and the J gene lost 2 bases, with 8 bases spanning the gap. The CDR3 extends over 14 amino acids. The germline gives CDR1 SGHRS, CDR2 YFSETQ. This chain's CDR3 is CASSLRRDTDTQYF. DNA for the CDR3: TGCGCCAGCAGCTTGCGACGGGACACAGATACGCAGTATTTT. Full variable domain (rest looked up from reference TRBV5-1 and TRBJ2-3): KAGVTQTPRYLIKTRGQQVTLSCSPISGHRSVSWYQQTPGQGLQFLFEYFSETQRNKGNFPGRFSGRQFSNSRSEMNVSTLELGDSALYLCASSLRRDTDTQYFGPGTRLTVL.

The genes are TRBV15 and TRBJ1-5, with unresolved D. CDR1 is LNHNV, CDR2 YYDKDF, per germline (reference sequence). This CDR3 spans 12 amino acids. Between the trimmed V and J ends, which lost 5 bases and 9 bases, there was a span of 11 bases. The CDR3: CATSVWSLPQHF. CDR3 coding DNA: TGTGCCACCAGCGTCTGGTCCTTGCCCCAGCATTTT.

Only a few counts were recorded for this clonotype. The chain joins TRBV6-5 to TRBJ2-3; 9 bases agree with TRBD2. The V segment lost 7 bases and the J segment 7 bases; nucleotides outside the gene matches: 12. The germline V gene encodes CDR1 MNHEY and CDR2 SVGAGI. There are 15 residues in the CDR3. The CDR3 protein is CASTLLSGGGNTQYF. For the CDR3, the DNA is TGTGCCAGCACCCTCCTTAGCGGGGGCGGGAATACGCAGTATTTT.

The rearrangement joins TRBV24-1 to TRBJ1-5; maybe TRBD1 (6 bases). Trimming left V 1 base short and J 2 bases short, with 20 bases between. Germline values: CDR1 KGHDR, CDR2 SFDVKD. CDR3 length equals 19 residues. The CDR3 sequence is CATSDFGGRRGGGNQPQHF. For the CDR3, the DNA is TGTGCCACCAGTGATTTCGGGGGCCGGAGGGGAGGTGGCAATCAGCCCCAGCATTTT.

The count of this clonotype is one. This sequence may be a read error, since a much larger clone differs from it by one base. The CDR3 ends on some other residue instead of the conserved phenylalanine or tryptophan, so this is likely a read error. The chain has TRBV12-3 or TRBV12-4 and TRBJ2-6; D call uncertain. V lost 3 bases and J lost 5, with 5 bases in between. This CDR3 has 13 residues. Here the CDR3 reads CASSLTRANVLTS. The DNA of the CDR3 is TGTGCCAGCAGTTTGACGAGGGCCAACGTCCTGACTTCC.

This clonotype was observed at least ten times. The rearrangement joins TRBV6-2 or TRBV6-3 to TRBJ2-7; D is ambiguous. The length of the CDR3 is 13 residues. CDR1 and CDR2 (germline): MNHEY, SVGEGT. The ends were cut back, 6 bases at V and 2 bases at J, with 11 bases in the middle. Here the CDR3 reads CASSLRPAYEQYV. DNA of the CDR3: TGTGCCAGCAGCCTACGACCGGCCTACGAGCAGTACGTC.

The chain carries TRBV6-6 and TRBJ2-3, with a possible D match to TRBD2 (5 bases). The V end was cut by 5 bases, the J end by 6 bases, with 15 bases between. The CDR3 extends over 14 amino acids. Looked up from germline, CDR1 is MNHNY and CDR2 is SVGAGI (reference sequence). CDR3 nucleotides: TGTGCCAGCAGTCTGACTAAGCCTGGGGATACGCAGTATTTT. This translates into CASSLTKPGDTQYF.

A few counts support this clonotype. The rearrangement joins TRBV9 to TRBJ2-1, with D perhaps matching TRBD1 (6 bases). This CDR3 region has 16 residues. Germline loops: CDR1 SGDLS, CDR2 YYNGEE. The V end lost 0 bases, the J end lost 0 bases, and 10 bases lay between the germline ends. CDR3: CASSVDRASSYNEQFF. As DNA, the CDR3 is TGTGCCAGCAGCGTAGACAGGGCCAGCTCCTACAATGAGCAGTTCTTC.

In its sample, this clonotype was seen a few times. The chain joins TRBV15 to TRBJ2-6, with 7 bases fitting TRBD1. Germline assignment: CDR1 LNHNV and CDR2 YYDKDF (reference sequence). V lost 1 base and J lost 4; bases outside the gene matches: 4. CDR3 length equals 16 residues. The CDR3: CATSRVQGSGANVLTF. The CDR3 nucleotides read TGTGCCACCAGCAGAGTACAGGGGTCGGGGGCCAACGTCCTGACTTTC.

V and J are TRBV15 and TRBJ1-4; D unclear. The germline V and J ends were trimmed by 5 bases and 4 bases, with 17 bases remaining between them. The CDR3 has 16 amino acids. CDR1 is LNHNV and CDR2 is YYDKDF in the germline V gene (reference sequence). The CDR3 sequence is CATSAMGWAYNEKLFF. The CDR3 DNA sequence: TGTGCCACCAGCGCCATGGGTTGGGCGTATAATGAAAAACTGTTTTTT.

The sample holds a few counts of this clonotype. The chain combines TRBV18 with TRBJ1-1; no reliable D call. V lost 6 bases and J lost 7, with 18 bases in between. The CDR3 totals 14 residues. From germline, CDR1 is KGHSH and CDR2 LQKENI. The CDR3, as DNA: TGTGCCAGCTCGCCCACTACCCTTGACGTTGAAGCTTTCTTT. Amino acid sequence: CASSPTTLDVEAFF.

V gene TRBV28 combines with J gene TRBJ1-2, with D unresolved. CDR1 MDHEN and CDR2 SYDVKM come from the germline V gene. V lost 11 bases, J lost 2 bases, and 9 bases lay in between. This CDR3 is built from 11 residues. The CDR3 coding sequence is TGTGCCTATCGGGGAAACTATGGCTACACCTTC. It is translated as CAYRGNYGYTF.

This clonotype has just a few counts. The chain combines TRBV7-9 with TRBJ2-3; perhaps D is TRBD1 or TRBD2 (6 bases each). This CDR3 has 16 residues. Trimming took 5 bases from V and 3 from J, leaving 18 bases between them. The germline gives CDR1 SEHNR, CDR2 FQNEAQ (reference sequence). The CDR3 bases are TGTGCCAGCAGCCCTATAGGGGGGTCTGAAACAGATACGCAGTATTTT. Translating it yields CASSPIGGSETDTQYF.

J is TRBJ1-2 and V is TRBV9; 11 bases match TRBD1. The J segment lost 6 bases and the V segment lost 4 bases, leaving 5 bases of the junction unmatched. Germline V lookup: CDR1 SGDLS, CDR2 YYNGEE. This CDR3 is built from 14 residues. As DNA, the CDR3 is TGTGCCAGCAGCATTGGACAGGGGGCTGATGGCTACACCTTC. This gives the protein CASSIGQGADGYTF.

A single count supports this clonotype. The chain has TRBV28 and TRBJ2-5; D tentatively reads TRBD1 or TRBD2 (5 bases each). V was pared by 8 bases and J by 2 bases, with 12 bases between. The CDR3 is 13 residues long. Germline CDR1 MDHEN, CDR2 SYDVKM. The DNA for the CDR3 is TGTGCCAGCCTGAGGGGAACGCAAGAGACCCAGTACTTC. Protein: CASLRGTQETQYF.